The subject of this entry is one T cell receptor beta chain. Its antigen is as yet unknown. The data stem from a study of vaccination effects on CD4 cells after COVID-19. Germline loops: CDR1 WSHSY, CDR2 SAAADI. CDR3 length equals 13 residues. Deletions cut 8 bases from V and 3 bases from J, with 13 bases between. Sequencing was preceded by expansion of antigen-specific CD4+ T cells with viral peptide pools in the ViraFEST assay. Researchers isolated CD4+ T cells once 9 to 11 days of culture had elapsed. Participants were given two doses of BNT162b2 or mRNA-1273 vaccine. Data came from immunoSEQ multiplex PCR; TCRdb stores just in-frame clones and leaves some out. This table holds around 69,000 clones, about 74% found once.

The source material was CD4+ T cells from PBMCs cultured with HCoV-229E spike peptides, sampled after COVID-19 vaccination. This chain connects TRBV10-2 to TRBJ1-1, with TRBD1 as a possible D gene (6 bases). This sequence originates from a human donor who received a COVID-19 vaccine. The CDR3 protein is CASGQGIDTEAFF. CDR3 nucleotide sequence: TGCGCCAGCGGTCAGGGGATCGACACTGAAGCTTTCTTT.